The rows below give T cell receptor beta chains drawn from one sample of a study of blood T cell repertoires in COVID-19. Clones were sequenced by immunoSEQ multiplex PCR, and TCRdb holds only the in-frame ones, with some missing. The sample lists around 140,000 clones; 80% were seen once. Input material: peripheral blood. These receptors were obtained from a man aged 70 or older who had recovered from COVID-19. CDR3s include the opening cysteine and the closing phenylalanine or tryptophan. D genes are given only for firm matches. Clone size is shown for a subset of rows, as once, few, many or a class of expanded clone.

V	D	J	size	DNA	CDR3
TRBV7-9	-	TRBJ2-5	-	TGTGCCAGCAGCCCACAAAGCGGTAGGGCGGTCCAAGAGACCCAGTACTTC	CASSPQSGRAVQETQYF
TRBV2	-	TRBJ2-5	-	TGTGCCAGCAGTAGACTCAAAGAGACCCAGTACTTC	CASSRLKETQYF
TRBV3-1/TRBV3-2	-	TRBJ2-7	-	TGTGCCAGCAGCCCAGGGGCAGGGACGTACGAGCAGTACTTC	CASSPGAGTYEQYF
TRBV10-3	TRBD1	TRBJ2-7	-	TGTGCCACCAACCGAGCGGGACAGGGCGGCGAGCAGTACTTC	CATNRAGQGGEQYF
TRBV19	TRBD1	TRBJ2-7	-	TGTGCCAGTAGTCCCGAAAGAATCGGGACAGGGCTCACCATCTACGAGCAGTACTTC	CASSPERIGTGLTIYEQYF
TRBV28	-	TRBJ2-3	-	TGTGCCAGCGGCGGGCCCACAGATACGCAGTATTTT	CASGGPTDTQYF
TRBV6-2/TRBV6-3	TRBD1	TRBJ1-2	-	TGTGCCAGCAGTTACTCGCTCCGGGACAGCGATGGCTACACCTTC	CASSYSLRDSDGYTF
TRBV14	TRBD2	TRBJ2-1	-	TGTGCCAGCAGCCAGACCGGGACTAGTTTTGTCTATGAGCAGTTCTTC	CASSQTGTSFVYEQFF
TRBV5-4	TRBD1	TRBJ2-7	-	TGTGCCAGCAGCTTGGCCCGGGACAGGGGGCGGGAGCAGTACTTC	CASSLARDRGREQYF
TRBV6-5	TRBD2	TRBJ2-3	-	TGTGCCAGCAGTCCAGCGGGAGGGACTAATACGCAGTATTTT	CASSPAGGTNTQYF
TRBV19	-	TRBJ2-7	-	TGTGCCAGTAGTTCTGGGGGGACCTACGAGCAGTACTTC	CASSSGGTYEQYF
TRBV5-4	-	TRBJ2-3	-	TGTGCCAGCAGCCTACCCACAGATACGCAGTATTTT	CASSLPTDTQYF
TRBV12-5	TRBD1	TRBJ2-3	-	TGTGCTAGTGCCTTGGGACCAGACAGGGGAACAGATACGCAGTATTTT	CASALGPDRGTDTQYF
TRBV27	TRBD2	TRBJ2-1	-	TGTGCCAGCAGTTGGAGCGGGATCTACAATGAGCAGTTCTTC	CASSWSGIYNEQFF
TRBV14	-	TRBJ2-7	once	TGTGCCAGCAGCCAAGATTACAGTAGCTACGAGCAGTACTTC	CASSQDYSSYEQYF
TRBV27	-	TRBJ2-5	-	TGTGCCAGCAGTGGGGGGGCGCTAGGGGAGACCCAGTACTTC	CASSGGALGETQYF
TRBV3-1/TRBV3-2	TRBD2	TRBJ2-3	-	TGTGCCAGCAGCCAAGGGGCCACTAGCGGGATCACAGATACGCAGTATTTT	CASSQGATSGITDTQYF
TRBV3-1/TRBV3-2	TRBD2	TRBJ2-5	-	TGTGCCAGCAGCCGGGGACTAGCGATCCAAGAGACCCAGTACTTC	CASSRGLAIQETQYF
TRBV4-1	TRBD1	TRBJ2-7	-	TGCGCCAGCAGCCCGGACAGGGTCCTTAGCGAGCAGTACTTC	CASSPDRVLSEQYF
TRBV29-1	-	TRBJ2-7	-	TGCAGCGTTGAAGGGCTAGCCTACGAGCAGTACTTC	CSVEGLAYEQYF
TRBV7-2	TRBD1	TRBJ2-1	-	TGTGCCAGCAGCTTTTCGGACAGGGGGCATAATGAGCAGTTCTTC	CASSFSDRGHNEQFF
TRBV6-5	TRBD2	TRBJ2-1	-	TGTGCCAGCAGTTACTACCGGGGGGGCTACAATGAGCAGTTCTTC	CASSYYRGGYNEQFF
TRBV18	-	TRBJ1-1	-	TGTGCCAGCTCTTGGGCAGGCTTGAACACTGAAGCTTTCTTT	CASSWAGLNTEAFF
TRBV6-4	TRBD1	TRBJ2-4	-	TGTGCCAGCAGTGACCCTCCTAAGGACAGGGGGAGGGAGCACAAAAACATTCAGTACTTC	CASSDPPKDRGREHKNIQYF
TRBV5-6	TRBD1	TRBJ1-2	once	TGTGCCAGCAGCTTGTACGTCAGGGGGCGCGCCTATGGCTACACCTTC	CASSLYVRGRAYGYTF